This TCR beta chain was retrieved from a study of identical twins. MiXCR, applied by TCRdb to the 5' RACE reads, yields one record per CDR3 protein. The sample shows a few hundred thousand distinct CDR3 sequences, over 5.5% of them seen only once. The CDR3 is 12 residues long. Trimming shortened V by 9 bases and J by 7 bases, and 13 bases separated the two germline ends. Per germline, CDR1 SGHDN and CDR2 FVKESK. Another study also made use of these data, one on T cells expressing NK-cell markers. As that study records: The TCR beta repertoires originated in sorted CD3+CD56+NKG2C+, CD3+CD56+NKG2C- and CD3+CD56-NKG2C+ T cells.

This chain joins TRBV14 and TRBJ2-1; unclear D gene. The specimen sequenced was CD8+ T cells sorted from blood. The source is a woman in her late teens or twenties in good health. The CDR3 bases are TGTGCCAGTATGGGCCAAGTTAATGAGCAGTTCTTC. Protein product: CASMGQVNEQFF.